A selection of T cell receptor beta chains follows, all from one sample in a study of T-cell reconstitution after alpha-beta-depleted transplantation in children. TCRdb re-analysed the PCR reads in MiXCR, keeping a single row per CDR3 protein. The table records about 360,000 distinct CDR3 sequences, about an eighth of them present only once. The sequencing here drew on PBMCs, taken from the stem cell graft. The receptors stem from a human donor who donated a stem cell graft to a child with Fanconi anemia. The CDR3 runs from the conserved cysteine through the conserved F or W. The order of the fields is D gene, clone size, J gene, V gene, CDR3 DNA, CDR3 protein. D genes are given only for firm matches. A clone size is listed for some rows: how often the clone was seen (once, few, many), or a class if it is expanded.

d_call: TRBD1; clone_size: NA; j_call: TRBJ2-1; v_call: TRBV24-1; cdr3_nt: TGTGCCACCAGTGGGGGGGACAGGGGTGGCAATGAGCAGTTCTTC; cdr3_aa: CATSGGDRGGNEQFF
d_call: TRBD1; clone_size: NA; j_call: TRBJ1-1; v_call: TRBV20-1; cdr3_nt: TGCAGTGCCCCTCGACAGGGGTACACTGAAGCTTTCTTT; cdr3_aa: CSAPRQGYTEAFF
d_call: TRBD1; clone_size: NA; j_call: TRBJ1-1; v_call: TRBV12-3/TRBV12-4; cdr3_nt: TGTGCCAGCAGTTTTTTGTCAGGGGGCATGACTGAAGCTTTCTTT; cdr3_aa: CASSFLSGGMTEAFF
d_call: TRBD1; clone_size: few; j_call: TRBJ1-4; v_call: TRBV4-2; cdr3_nt: TGTGCCAGCAGTCGTCTGATCCGGGACAGGGTTGCAACTAATGAAAAACTGTTTTTT; cdr3_aa: CASSRLIRDRVATNEKLFF
d_call: NA; clone_size: few; j_call: TRBJ2-5; v_call: TRBV3-1; cdr3_nt: TGTGCCAGCAGCCGTAGGGTAGGAGAGACCCAGTACTTC; cdr3_aa: CASSRRVGETQYF
d_call: TRBD2; clone_size: few; j_call: TRBJ2-1; v_call: TRBV6-5; cdr3_nt: TGTGCCAGCAGTTACGTGGCTAGCGGGTACAATGAGCAGTTCTTC; cdr3_aa: CASSYVASGYNEQFF
d_call: TRBD2; clone_size: many; j_call: TRBJ2-1; v_call: TRBV20-1; cdr3_nt: TGCAGCGGGGGGGCCTACAATGAGCAGTTCTTC; cdr3_aa: CSGGAYNEQFF
d_call: NA; clone_size: few; j_call: TRBJ1-1; v_call: TRBV5-1; cdr3_nt: TGCGCCAGCAGCTTACAGGAAGCAACTGAAGCTTTCTTT; cdr3_aa: CASSLQEATEAFF
d_call: NA; clone_size: NA; j_call: TRBJ2-1; v_call: TRBV13; cdr3_nt: TGTGCCAGCAGCCTTCTCGAAGGCGGGGTTAAGAATGAGCAGTTCTTC; cdr3_aa: CASSLLEGGVKNEQFF
d_call: NA; clone_size: many; j_call: TRBJ2-2; v_call: TRBV5-1; cdr3_nt: TGCGCCAGCAGCCCGGACGGGAACACCGGGGAGCTGTTTTTT; cdr3_aa: CASSPDGNTGELFF
d_call: TRBD2; clone_size: many; j_call: TRBJ2-1; v_call: TRBV4-3; cdr3_nt: TGCGCCAGCAGCCAAGATAGCGGGGTAAATGAGCAGTTCTTC; cdr3_aa: CASSQDSGVNEQFF
d_call: NA; clone_size: many; j_call: TRBJ1-6; v_call: TRBV28; cdr3_nt: TGTGCCAGCAGTTTTGTAAATTCACCCCTCCACTTT; cdr3_aa: CASSFVNSPLHF
d_call: NA; clone_size: few; j_call: TRBJ1-2; v_call: TRBV20-1; cdr3_nt: TGCAGTGCGCTTGACGGATATGGCTACACCTTC; cdr3_aa: CSALDGYGYTF
d_call: NA; clone_size: NA; j_call: TRBJ2-7; v_call: TRBV5-5; cdr3_nt: TGTGCCAGCAGCTTGGCCGGTCAGGAGATCTACGAGCAGTACTTC; cdr3_aa: CASSLAGQEIYEQYF
d_call: NA; clone_size: few; j_call: TRBJ1-6; v_call: TRBV7-2; cdr3_nt: TGTGCCAGCAGCTCGGTAGCGGGAAATTCACCCCTCCACTTT; cdr3_aa: CASSSVAGNSPLHF
d_call: NA; clone_size: few; j_call: TRBJ1-1; v_call: TRBV3-1; cdr3_nt: TGTGCCAGCAGCCAAGACGGGTACACTGAAGCTTTCTTT; cdr3_aa: CASSQDGYTEAFF
d_call: NA; clone_size: NA; j_call: TRBJ1-1; v_call: TRBV7-2; cdr3_nt: TGTGCCAGCAGCGCCTGGGGTGGAGTCGAAGCTTTCTTT; cdr3_aa: CASSAWGGVEAFF
d_call: TRBD1; clone_size: few; j_call: TRBJ1-2; v_call: TRBV28; cdr3_nt: TGTGCCAGCAGTTCGACAGGGGAGGCTAACTATGGCTACACCTTC; cdr3_aa: CASSSTGEANYGYTF
d_call: NA; clone_size: many; j_call: TRBJ1-1; v_call: TRBV5-1; cdr3_nt: TGCGCCAGCAGCCGCGGGACAATTGACACTGAAGCTTTCTTT; cdr3_aa: CASSRGTIDTEAFF
d_call: NA; clone_size: many; j_call: TRBJ1-2; v_call: TRBV7-9; cdr3_nt: TGTGCCAGCAGCTACGACGGGGGTTATGGCTACACCTTC; cdr3_aa: CASSYDGGYGYTF
d_call: NA; clone_size: NA; j_call: TRBJ1-2; v_call: TRBV6-6; cdr3_nt: TGTGCCAGCAGTTCCCTGAGGGGCCACGGAAACACCTTC; cdr3_aa: CASSSLRGHGNTF
d_call: NA; clone_size: NA; j_call: TRBJ1-5; v_call: TRBV7-9; cdr3_nt: TGTGCCAGCAGCTCTCAGATTAGCAATCAGCCCCAGCATTTT; cdr3_aa: CASSSQISNQPQHF
d_call: NA; clone_size: NA; j_call: TRBJ1-2; v_call: TRBV5-1; cdr3_nt: TGCGCCAGCAGCTTGGTCGTCAGTTCCCTTTATGGCTACACCTTC; cdr3_aa: CASSLVVSSLYGYTF
d_call: NA; clone_size: many; j_call: TRBJ2-3; v_call: TRBV25-1; cdr3_nt: TGTGCCAGCAGTACTTACCTTAGTACAGATACGCAGTATTTT; cdr3_aa: CASSTYLSTDTQYF
d_call: NA; clone_size: many; j_call: TRBJ2-2; v_call: TRBV7-2; cdr3_nt: TGTGCCAGCAGCCGTAATGACGGCACCGGGGAGCTGTTTTTT; cdr3_aa: CASSRNDGTGELFF
d_call: NA; clone_size: NA; j_call: TRBJ2-2; v_call: TRBV4-1; cdr3_nt: TGCGCCAGCATGGGCAAAAGGAACACCGGGGAGCTGTTTTTT; cdr3_aa: CASMGKRNTGELFF
d_call: NA; clone_size: NA; j_call: TRBJ1-1; v_call: TRBV12-3/TRBV12-4; cdr3_nt: TGTGCCAGCGGTCCTTGGCGGGGAGCGAACACTGAAGCTTTCTTT; cdr3_aa: CASGPWRGANTEAFF
d_call: NA; clone_size: few; j_call: TRBJ1-2; v_call: TRBV20-1; cdr3_nt: TGCAGTGCCCTAAAGGACAGAAATGACTATGGCTACACCTTC; cdr3_aa: CSALKDRNDYGYTF
d_call: NA; clone_size: NA; j_call: TRBJ2-5; v_call: TRBV18; cdr3_nt: TGTGCCAGCTCACGACAGTTTCAAGAGACCCAGTACTTC; cdr3_aa: CASSRQFQETQYF
d_call: TRBD2; clone_size: few; j_call: TRBJ2-1; v_call: TRBV4-2; cdr3_nt: TGTGCCAGCAGCCAAGTTCCTAGCGGGGGGGCAGATGAGCAGTTCTTC; cdr3_aa: CASSQVPSGGADEQFF
d_call: NA; clone_size: few; j_call: TRBJ1-1; v_call: TRBV6-1; cdr3_nt: TGTGCCAGCAGTACCAAGGACAGAGGGACTGAAGCTTTCTTT; cdr3_aa: CASSTKDRGTEAFF
d_call: NA; clone_size: NA; j_call: TRBJ1-4; v_call: TRBV20-1; cdr3_nt: TGCAGTGCCCCGGGAGGGCTCGAGGAAAAACTGTTTTTT; cdr3_aa: CSAPGGLEEKLFF
d_call: TRBD1; clone_size: NA; j_call: TRBJ1-2; v_call: TRBV15; cdr3_nt: TGTGCCACGACGCGGGACAGGGGGCCCCTAAGTGGCTACACCTTC; cdr3_aa: CATTRDRGPLSGYTF